This TCR beta chain was sequenced for a study of cytomegalovirus exposure and HLA in healthy donors. Use of 60 Vbeta and 13 Jbeta primers characterized the PCR. The repertoire was sequenced with immunoSEQ multiplex PCR; TCRdb's copy has only in-frame clones and lacks some. This sample lists tens of thousands of clones; its ten largest clones have approximately 15%. This CDR3 comprises 14 residues. Germline V CDR1 and CDR2: SGHDT, YYEEEE. V was pared by 0 bases and J by 3 bases, with 9 bases between. Sample: PBMCs. V usage is TRBV5-6 and J usage is TRBJ1-2, with D unclear. This clonotype was obtained from a man aged 50 to 60 in good health and CMV-seropositive. As DNA, the CDR3 is TGTGCCAGCAGCTTGGGTGCGGCCTACTATGGCTACACCTTC. This encodes CASSLGAAYYGYTF.